The clone carrying this T cell receptor (beta chain) showed up just a few times. CDR1 is MGHRA and CDR2 is YSYEKL in the germline V gene. The CDR3 consists of 13 residues. Trimming shortened V by 4 bases and J by 6 bases, and 12 bases separated the two germline ends. The sample is drawn from a study of blood T cell repertoires in COVID-19. On the study more broadly: Collection of acute and convalescent COVID-19 samples took place in the United States, Italy and Spain. Nucleic acid was either cDNA or gDNA, and it came from T cells, B-cell-depleted T cells, or PBMCs.

The authors' processing: Reference gene primers were amplified, and this amplification served to estimate nucleated cell counts. Sequencing used immunoSEQ multiplex PCR; TCRdb keeps in-frame clones, though not all of them. V and J calls and clone size are copied from that table; D and trimming were computed from the DNA. The data contain 70,000 to 80,000 clones, about 90% of them singletons. The TCR sequence derives from a human donor in a cohort sampled during active COVID-19. The sequencing sample was made of peripheral blood. This sequence joins TRBV4-1 and TRBJ1-2, with D unresolved. The CDR3 loop is CASSPHEADGYTF. As DNA, the CDR3 is TGCGCCAGCAGCCCTCATGAGGCGGATGGCTACACCTTC.